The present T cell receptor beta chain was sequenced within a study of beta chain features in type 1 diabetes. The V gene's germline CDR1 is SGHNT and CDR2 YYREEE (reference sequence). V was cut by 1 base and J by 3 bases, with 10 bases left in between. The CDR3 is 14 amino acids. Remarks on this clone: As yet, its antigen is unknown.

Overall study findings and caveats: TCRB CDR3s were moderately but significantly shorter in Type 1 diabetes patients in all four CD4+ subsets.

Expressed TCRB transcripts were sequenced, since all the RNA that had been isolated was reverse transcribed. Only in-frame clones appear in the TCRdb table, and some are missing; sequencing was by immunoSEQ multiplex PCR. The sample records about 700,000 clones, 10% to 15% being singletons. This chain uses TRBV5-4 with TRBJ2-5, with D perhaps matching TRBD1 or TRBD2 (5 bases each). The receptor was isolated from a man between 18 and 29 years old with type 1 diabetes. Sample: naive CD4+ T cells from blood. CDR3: CASSLMGREETQYF. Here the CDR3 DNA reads TGTGCCAGCAGCTTGATGGGACGTGAAGAGACCCAGTACTTC.